This section outlines one T cell receptor beta chain sequence together with its context. This sample was included in a study of blood T cell repertoires in COVID-19. Study-level information: The United States, Italy and Spain provided the acute and convalescent COVID-19 samples. PBMCs, B-cell-depleted T cells, or T cells provided the cDNA or gDNA that made up the material.

Authors' data handling: The authors estimated nucleated cell counts from reference gene primer amplification. The table came from immunoSEQ multiplex PCR; TCRdb's copy has only in-frame clones and leaves some out. Clone size and V and J calls were adopted from that table, with D and trimming inferred from the DNA. Here the sample spans about 480,000 clones, 80% to 90% being singletons. The specimen was peripheral blood. The TCR was taken from a woman aged 25-40 years with acute or convalescent COVID-19.

The CDR3: CASRPGGNEQFF. The CDR3 bases are TGTGCCAGCAGGCCCGGGGGCAATGAGCAGTTCTTC. J is TRBJ2-1 and V is TRBV7-3; TRBD2 might be the D (6 bases). The germline gives CDR1 SGHTA, CDR2 FQGTGA. The V and J ends lost 6 bases and 6 bases respectively, with 9 bases between them. The CDR3 extends over 12 amino acids.